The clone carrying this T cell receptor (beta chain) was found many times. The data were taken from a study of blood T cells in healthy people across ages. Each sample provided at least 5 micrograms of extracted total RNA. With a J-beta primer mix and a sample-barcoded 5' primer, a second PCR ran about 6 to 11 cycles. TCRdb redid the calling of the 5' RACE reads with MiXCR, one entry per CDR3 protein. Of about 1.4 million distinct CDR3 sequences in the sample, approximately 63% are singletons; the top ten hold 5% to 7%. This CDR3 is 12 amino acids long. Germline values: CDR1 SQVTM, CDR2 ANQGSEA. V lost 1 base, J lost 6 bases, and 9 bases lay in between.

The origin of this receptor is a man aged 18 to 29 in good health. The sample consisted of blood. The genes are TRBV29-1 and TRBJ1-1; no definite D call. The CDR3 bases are TGCAGCGTTGAAGCAGGAAGCGCTGAAGCTTTCTTT. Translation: CSVEAGSAEAFF.